The rows below give T cell receptor beta chains drawn from one sample of a study of T cell responses to AZD1222 COVID-19 vaccine. Assay used: immunoSEQ multiplex PCR; TCRdb lists only in-frame clones, some missing. The data contain roughly 100,000 clones, over 85% of them seen just once; the ten biggest clones take up roughly 2%. The sample in question was peripheral blood, obtained on day 0 of AZD1222 vaccination. Source of these receptors: an adult in good health. The CDR3 runs from the conserved cysteine through the conserved F or W. The D gene is left open where the match is weak. A clone size is listed for some rows: how often the clone was seen (once, few, many), or a class if it is expanded.

abundance: -; v_gene: TRBV30; j_gene: TRBJ2-1; d_gene: TRBD2; CDR3aa: CAWSAGLDNEQFF; CDR3nt: TGTGCCTGGAGTGCGGGACTAGACAATGAGCAGTTCTTC
abundance: -; v_gene: TRBV4-1; j_gene: TRBJ2-3; d_gene: TRBD2; CDR3aa: CASSQELGTSGGISTDTQYF; CDR3nt: TGCGCCAGCAGCCAAGAACTCGGGACTAGCGGGGGGATTAGCACAGATACGCAGTATTTT
abundance: -; v_gene: TRBV3-1/TRBV3-2; j_gene: TRBJ1-2; d_gene: -; CDR3aa: CASSQAANYGYTF; CDR3nt: TGTGCCAGCAGCCAAGCAGCTAACTATGGCTACACCTTC
abundance: few; v_gene: TRBV5-1; j_gene: TRBJ2-1; d_gene: TRBD2; CDR3aa: CASSGLAGTSEQFF; CDR3nt: TGCGCCAGCAGTGGACTAGCGGGCACCAGTGAGCAGTTCTTC
abundance: -; v_gene: TRBV24-1; j_gene: TRBJ2-5; d_gene: -; CDR3aa: CATSDFVETQYF; CDR3nt: TGTGCCACCAGTGATTTCGTGGAGACCCAGTACTTC
abundance: -; v_gene: TRBV27; j_gene: TRBJ1-2; d_gene: TRBD1; CDR3aa: CASSPRTGTNYGYTF; CDR3nt: TGTGCCAGCAGTCCCCGGACAGGGACAAACTATGGCTACACCTTC
abundance: -; v_gene: TRBV29-1; j_gene: TRBJ1-1; d_gene: TRBD1; CDR3aa: CSVGDRGIITEAFF; CDR3nt: TGCAGCGTTGGGGACAGGGGGATAATCACTGAAGCTTTCTTT
abundance: -; v_gene: TRBV2; j_gene: TRBJ1-4; d_gene: -; CDR3aa: CASRLGGSTNEKLFF; CDR3nt: TGTGCCAGCAGGTTGGGGGGTTCAACTAATGAAAAACTGTTTTTT
abundance: -; v_gene: TRBV7-2; j_gene: TRBJ2-3; d_gene: -; CDR3aa: CASSLGGYGDTQYF; CDR3nt: TGTGCCAGCAGCTTAGGGGGGTACGGGGATACGCAGTATTTT
abundance: once; v_gene: TRBV13; j_gene: TRBJ1-3; d_gene: TRBD1; CDR3aa: CASSLGDRRNTIYF; CDR3nt: TGTGCCAGCAGCCTTGGGGACAGGCGAAACACCATATATTTT
abundance: -; v_gene: TRBV2; j_gene: TRBJ1-1; d_gene: -; CDR3aa: CASSEDRANSGAEAFF; CDR3nt: TGTGCCAGCAGTGAAGACCGGGCCAACTCCGGGGCTGAAGCTTTCTTT
abundance: once; v_gene: TRBV11-3; j_gene: TRBJ2-2; d_gene: -; CDR3aa: CASSPSPGTGELFF; CDR3nt: TGTGCCAGCAGCCCTTCGCCTGGGACCGGGGAGCTGTTTTTT
abundance: -; v_gene: TRBV12-1; j_gene: TRBJ1-5; d_gene: -; CDR3aa: CASSFEVTEVVSRNQPQHF; CDR3nt: TGTGCCAGCAGCTTTGAGGTAACGGAAGTGGTGTCCCGAAATCAGCCCCAGCATTTT
abundance: -; v_gene: TRBV18; j_gene: TRBJ1-1; d_gene: -; CDR3aa: CASSPFVGVNTEAFF; CDR3nt: TGTGCCAGCTCACCTTTTGTCGGGGTGAACACTGAAGCTTTCTTT
abundance: -; v_gene: TRBV6-1; j_gene: TRBJ2-1; d_gene: -; CDR3aa: CASSEAGGDTQEQFF; CDR3nt: TGTGCCAGCAGTGAAGCTGGCGGGGACACTCAGGAGCAGTTCTTC
abundance: once; v_gene: TRBV2; j_gene: TRBJ1-1; d_gene: -; CDR3aa: CASSGRQITGGTEAFF; CDR3nt: TGTGCCAGCAGTGGAAGACAGATTACCGGGGGCACTGAAGCTTTCTTT
abundance: -; v_gene: TRBV5-1; j_gene: TRBJ2-1; d_gene: -; CDR3aa: CASSLAPLPEQFF; CDR3nt: TGCGCCAGCAGCTTGGCCCCGTTGCCTGAGCAGTTCTTC
abundance: -; v_gene: TRBV7-2; j_gene: TRBJ1-1; d_gene: TRBD1; CDR3aa: CASSSPQSGDREAFF; CDR3nt: TGTGCCAGCAGCTCCCCACAATCAGGGGACAGGGAAGCTTTCTTT
abundance: -; v_gene: TRBV7-2; j_gene: TRBJ1-1; d_gene: -; CDR3aa: CASSLGGTMNTEAFF; CDR3nt: TGTGCCAGCAGCTTAGGAGGAACTATGAACACTGAAGCTTTCTTT
abundance: -; v_gene: TRBV6-2/TRBV6-3; j_gene: TRBJ1-2; d_gene: -; CDR3aa: CASSYSYPSGGYTF; CDR3nt: TGTGCCAGCAGTTACTCGTACCCATCGGGAGGCTACACCTTC
abundance: -; v_gene: TRBV28; j_gene: TRBJ1-3; d_gene: -; CDR3aa: CASSFGNTIYF; CDR3nt: TGTGCCAGCAGTTTTGGTAACACCATATATTTT
abundance: -; v_gene: TRBV19; j_gene: TRBJ1-1; d_gene: TRBD1; CDR3aa: CASTQLGGTTEAFF; CDR3nt: TGTGCCAGTACACAACTAGGGGGCACCACTGAAGCTTTCTTT
abundance: -; v_gene: TRBV19; j_gene: TRBJ1-4; d_gene: -; CDR3aa: CATSPVREGGTNEKLFF; CDR3nt: TGTGCCACCTCCCCCGTGCGGGAGGGGGGAACTAATGAAAAACTGTTTTTT
abundance: -; v_gene: TRBV29-1; j_gene: TRBJ1-3; d_gene: -; CDR3aa: CSVVASGNTIYF; CDR3nt: TGCAGCGTTGTAGCATCTGGAAACACCATATATTTT
abundance: -; v_gene: TRBV19; j_gene: TRBJ2-5; d_gene: TRBD2; CDR3aa: CASSTKRGGQETQYF; CDR3nt: TGTGCCAGTAGTACAAAGCGGGGGGGCCAAGAGACCCAGTACTTC
abundance: -; v_gene: TRBV5-4; j_gene: TRBJ1-1; d_gene: TRBD1; CDR3aa: CASSGQANTEAFF; CDR3nt: TGTGCCAGCAGCGGACAGGCAAACACTGAAGCTTTCTTT
abundance: -; v_gene: TRBV4-1; j_gene: TRBJ1-2; d_gene: TRBD1; CDR3aa: CASSPGLNRGKGYTF; CDR3nt: TGCGCCAGCAGCCCCGGACTGAACAGGGGAAAGGGCTACACCTTC
abundance: -; v_gene: TRBV5-4; j_gene: TRBJ2-5; d_gene: TRBD2; CDR3aa: CASSLGGAGSQETQYF; CDR3nt: TGTGCCAGCAGCTTGGGGGGAGCGGGGAGCCAAGAGACCCAGTACTTC
abundance: -; v_gene: TRBV9; j_gene: TRBJ1-2; d_gene: TRBD1; CDR3aa: CASSPGQGNYGYTF; CDR3nt: TGTGCCAGCAGCCCGGGACAGGGGAACTATGGCTACACCTTC
abundance: once; v_gene: TRBV28; j_gene: TRBJ2-7; d_gene: -; CDR3aa: CASSLTQYEQYF; CDR3nt: TGTGCCAGCAGTTTAACACAATACGAGCAGTACTTC
abundance: -; v_gene: TRBV12-3/TRBV12-4; j_gene: TRBJ2-7; d_gene: -; CDR3aa: CASSLGGTYEQYF; CDR3nt: TGTGCCAGCAGTTTAGGGGGTACCTACGAGCAGTACTTC
abundance: -; v_gene: TRBV7-2; j_gene: TRBJ2-1; d_gene: -; CDR3aa: CASSVDLGLTGNEQFF; CDR3nt: TGTGCCAGCAGCGTTGATTTGGGACTCACGGGGAATGAGCAGTTCTTC
abundance: few; v_gene: TRBV9; j_gene: TRBJ1-2; d_gene: -; CDR3aa: CASSVSSSNYGYTF; CDR3nt: TGTGCCAGCAGCGTATCCAGTTCTAACTATGGCTACACCTTC
abundance: once; v_gene: TRBV7-8; j_gene: TRBJ1-5; d_gene: -; CDR3aa: CASSLRGRYNQPQHF; CDR3nt: TGTGCCAGCAGCCTTCGAGGACGGTACAATCAGCCCCAGCATTTT
abundance: -; v_gene: TRBV19; j_gene: TRBJ2-7; d_gene: -; CDR3aa: CASNPAPGVWPYEQYF; CDR3nt: TGTGCCAGTAACCCCGCTCCGGGCGTATGGCCCTACGAGCAGTACTTC
abundance: -; v_gene: TRBV14; j_gene: TRBJ2-2; d_gene: -; CDR3aa: CASSRLGTGELFF; CDR3nt: TGTGCCAGCAGCCGTTTAGGAACCGGGGAGCTGTTTTTT
abundance: -; v_gene: TRBV7-3; j_gene: TRBJ1-1; d_gene: -; CDR3aa: CASSLVPVAGTEAFF; CDR3nt: TGTGCCAGCAGCCTAGTCCCCGTTGCGGGAACTGAAGCTTTCTTT
abundance: -; v_gene: TRBV24-1; j_gene: TRBJ1-2; d_gene: -; CDR3aa: CATSDHYGYTF; CDR3nt: TGTGCCACCAGTGATCACTATGGCTACACCTTC
abundance: -; v_gene: TRBV7-2; j_gene: TRBJ2-1; d_gene: -; CDR3aa: CASSLEQPSTRGEQFF; CDR3nt: TGTGCCAGCAGCTTAGAGCAGCCCTCGACCCGGGGTGAGCAGTTCTTC
abundance: -; v_gene: TRBV12-3/TRBV12-4; j_gene: TRBJ1-2; d_gene: -; CDR3aa: CASTPLSGYTF; CDR3nt: TGTGCCAGCACCCCTCTAAGTGGCTACACCTTC
abundance: -; v_gene: TRBV5-1; j_gene: TRBJ1-1; d_gene: -; CDR3aa: CASSLQDATEAFF; CDR3nt: TGCGCCAGTTCACTACAGGATGCAACTGAAGCTTTCTTT
abundance: -; v_gene: TRBV5-4; j_gene: TRBJ1-4; d_gene: TRBD1; CDR3aa: CASSGDSGNEKLFF; CDR3nt: TGTGCCAGCAGCGGGGACAGCGGAAATGAAAAACTGTTTTTT
abundance: -; v_gene: TRBV5-1; j_gene: TRBJ2-1; d_gene: TRBD2; CDR3aa: CASSLRTSGKSNEQFF; CDR3nt: TGCGCCAGCAGCTTACGCACTAGCGGGAAATCCAATGAGCAGTTCTTC
abundance: -; v_gene: TRBV30; j_gene: TRBJ1-2; d_gene: TRBD1; CDR3aa: CASRTGFVPYGYTF; CDR3nt: TGTGCCAGCCGGACAGGGTTTGTGCCCTATGGCTACACCTTC
abundance: -; v_gene: TRBV15; j_gene: TRBJ2-6; d_gene: TRBD2; CDR3aa: CATSHERGSGANVLTF; CDR3nt: TGTGCCACCAGCCACGAGCGGGGCTCTGGGGCCAACGTCCTGACTTTC
abundance: -; v_gene: TRBV7-3; j_gene: TRBJ1-2; d_gene: -; CDR3aa: CASSPEGGGFGYGYTF; CDR3nt: TGTGCCAGCAGCCCCGAGGGGGGGGGCTTTGGCTATGGCTACACCTTC
abundance: once; v_gene: TRBV27; j_gene: TRBJ1-5; d_gene: TRBD1; CDR3aa: CATARQGSSNQPQHF; CDR3nt: TGTGCCACTGCGCGACAGGGGTCGAGCAATCAGCCCCAGCATTTT
abundance: -; v_gene: TRBV19; j_gene: TRBJ2-5; d_gene: -; CDR3aa: CASRPRDALETQYF; CDR3nt: TGTGCCAGTAGACCGAGGGACGCCCTAGAGACCCAGTACTTC
abundance: -; v_gene: TRBV7-2; j_gene: TRBJ2-7; d_gene: -; CDR3aa: CASSFGRGAFYEQYF; CDR3nt: TGTGCCAGCAGCTTTGGGAGAGGGGCGTTCTACGAGCAGTACTTC
abundance: -; v_gene: TRBV6-2/TRBV6-3; j_gene: TRBJ1-1; d_gene: TRBD1; CDR3aa: CASSVPRDSGAEAFF; CDR3nt: TGTGCCAGCAGTGTCCCCAGGGACAGCGGAGCTGAAGCTTTCTTT
abundance: -; v_gene: TRBV11-3; j_gene: TRBJ2-7; d_gene: TRBD2; CDR3aa: CASSFGSGDAYEQYF; CDR3nt: TGTGCCAGCAGCTTCGGCAGCGGGGACGCCTACGAGCAGTACTTC
abundance: -; v_gene: TRBV2; j_gene: TRBJ2-1; d_gene: -; CDR3aa: CASSLSPSVYEQFF; CDR3nt: TGTGCCAGCAGTCTTTCGCCTAGCGTTTATGAGCAGTTCTTC
abundance: -; v_gene: TRBV27; j_gene: TRBJ1-4; d_gene: -; CDR3aa: CASSLRRSRVEKLFF; CDR3nt: TGTGCCAGCAGTCTCAGACGGTCAAGAGTTGAAAAACTGTTTTTT
abundance: few; v_gene: TRBV7-9; j_gene: TRBJ1-3; d_gene: -; CDR3aa: CASSKSSGNTIYF; CDR3nt: TGTGCCAGCAGCAAGAGCTCTGGAAACACCATATATTTT
abundance: -; v_gene: TRBV6-5; j_gene: TRBJ1-5; d_gene: -; CDR3aa: CASVSGIGNQPQHF; CDR3nt: TGTGCCAGCGTATCTGGGATTGGCAATCAGCCCCAGCATTTT